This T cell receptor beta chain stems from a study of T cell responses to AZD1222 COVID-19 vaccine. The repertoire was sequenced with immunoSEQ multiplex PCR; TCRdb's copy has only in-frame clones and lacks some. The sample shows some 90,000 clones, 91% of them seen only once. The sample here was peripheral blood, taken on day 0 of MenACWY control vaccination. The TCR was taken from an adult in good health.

CDR3 DNA sequence: TGTGCCAGCAGCTTAGGGGCAGGGGCTGGAAACACCATATATTTT. This codes for CASSLGAGAGNTIYF. V is TRBV11-2 and J is TRBJ1-3, with a tentative D call TRBD1 (6 bases). The length of the CDR3 is 15 residues. CDR1 is SGHAT and CDR2 is FQNNGV in the germline V gene. The V gene lost 1 base and the J gene lost 2 bases, with 9 bases spanning the gap.